Listed here are 10 T cell receptor beta chains from one sample, sequenced in a study of PD-1 blockade in classical Hodgkin lymphoma. As to time point: newly diagnosed, previously untreated cHL patient sample. Purification of CD4+ T cells from thawed PBMCs was performed via magnetic negative selection. The repertoire was sequenced with immunoSEQ multiplex PCR; TCRdb's copy has only in-frame clones and lacks some. The sample consists of fewer than 25,000 clones, approximately 89% of them appearing once. Sequenced material: CD4+ T cells from blood. The receptors derive from a human donor with classical Hodgkin lymphoma.

The J gene is TRBJ1-1, the V gene TRBV11-2; D gene ambiguous. Germline CDR1 is SGHAT and CDR2 is FQNNGV. V was shortened by 3 bases and J by 2 bases, with 10 bases between the two germline ends. This CDR3 contains 14 residues. The CDR3 is CASSLREINTEAFF. CDR3 DNA: TGTGCCAGCAGCTTGAGGGAAATTAACACTGAAGCTTTCTTT.

The chain joins TRBV19 to TRBJ1-2; possible D gene TRBD1, 6 bases. The CDR3 runs 13 residues. Looked up from germline, CDR1 is LNHDA and CDR2 is SQIVND (reference sequence). Trimming removed 7 bases at V and 4 bases at J, with 13 bases between. In DNA form, the CDR3 reads TGTGCCAGTACCCTTCCGGACAGCTATGGCTACACCTTC. This sequence encodes CASTLPDSYGYTF.

The J gene is TRBJ2-2, the V gene TRBV30; 7 bases line up with TRBD1. Germline values: CDR1 GTSNPN, CDR2 SVGIG (reference sequence). This CDR3 spans 14 amino acids. V dropped 5 bases and J dropped 5; count of bases not matched to a gene: 8. Here the CDR3 DNA reads TGTGCCTGGTCCCCGGGACAGCTTACCGGGGAGCTGTTTTTT. Translating it yields CAWSPGQLTGELFF.

CDR3 protein: CASSFVAGRSVNTEAFF. In nucleotides, the CDR3 is TGTGCCAGCAGCTTCGTTGCAGGGAGGTCGGTGAACACTGAAGCTTTCTTT. This chain links TRBV7-8 with TRBJ1-1, with D maybe TRBD1 (5 bases). The V gene's germline CDR1 is SGHVS and CDR2 FQNEAQ. V was cut by 3 bases and J by 0 bases, with 17 bases left in between. The CDR3 loop spans 17 amino acids.

The gene calls are TRBV7-3 and TRBJ2-2, with 8 bases identical to TRBD1. The CDR3 covers 19 residues. CDR1 SGHTA and CDR2 FQGTGA come from the germline V gene. Trimming removed 5 bases from V and 6 bases from J; junction bases left unmatched: 20. The CDR3 DNA sequence: TGTGCCAGCAGCGAGCTTCCCTTGGACAGGGCCCCTTTGGCCGGGGAGCTGTTTTTT. Amino acid sequence: CASSELPLDRAPLAGELFF. Looking up the rest from reference TRBV7-3 and TRBJ2-2 gives the full variable domain: GAGVSQTPSNKVTEKGKYVELRCDPISGHTALYWYRQSLGQGPEFLIYFQGTGAADDSGLPNDRFFAVRPEGSVSTLKIQRTERGDSAVYLCASSELPLDRAPLAGELFFGEGSRLTVL.

This chain links TRBV6-1 with TRBJ2-7; no reliable D call. Looked up from germline, CDR1 is MNHNS and CDR2 is SASEGT. The CDR3 contains 12 residues. Trimming pared 3 bases from V and 5 bases from J, leaving 8 bases between. The CDR3 DNA is TGTGCCAGCAGTGACGTCATAGACGAGCAGTACTTC. This codes for CASSDVIDEQYF.

To note about this clone: A read error may account for a junction end that differs from germline. The V gene is TRBV7-7, the J gene TRBJ2-1; unclear D gene. CDR3 length: 14 residues. Germline lookup yields CDR1 SSHAT and CDR2 FNYEAQ (reference sequence). The CDR3 region has the DNA TGTGCTAGCAGCTTCCGGGCAGACTACAATGAGCAGTTCTTC. Its protein product is CASSFRADYNEQFF.

This rearrangement joins TRBV6-5 to TRBJ1-2, with D unclear. Germline values: CDR1 MNHEY, CDR2 SVGAGI. The CDR3 covers 14 residues. V dropped 8 bases and J dropped 4 bases, with 17 bases sitting between them. The CDR3: CASHMGPVSYGYTF. The CDR3 bases are TGTGCCAGCCATATGGGCCCGGTTAGCTATGGCTACACCTTC.

The rearrangement joins TRBV9 to TRBJ1-2, with a weak D call TRBD1 (6 bases). The V end was cut by 0 bases, the J end by 2 bases, with 11 bases between. The germline V gene encodes CDR1 SGDLS and CDR2 YYNGEE. This CDR3 contains 15 residues. For the CDR3, the DNA is TGTGCCAGCAGCGTAGCTCCGACAGGCAACTATGGCTACACCTTC. This codes for CASSVAPTGNYGYTF.

The rearrangement uses TRBV11-3 and TRBJ2-3, with TRBD2 matching 15 bases. The CDR3 covers 16 residues. With 5 bases clipped from V and 4 bases from J, the junction kept 4 bases outside the gene matches. CDR1 SGHNT and CDR2 YENEEA come from the germline V gene. CDR3 amino acids: CASSRGLAGGADTQYF. CDR3 DNA: TGTGCCAGCAGCAGAGGACTAGCGGGGGGGGCAGATACGCAGTATTTT.